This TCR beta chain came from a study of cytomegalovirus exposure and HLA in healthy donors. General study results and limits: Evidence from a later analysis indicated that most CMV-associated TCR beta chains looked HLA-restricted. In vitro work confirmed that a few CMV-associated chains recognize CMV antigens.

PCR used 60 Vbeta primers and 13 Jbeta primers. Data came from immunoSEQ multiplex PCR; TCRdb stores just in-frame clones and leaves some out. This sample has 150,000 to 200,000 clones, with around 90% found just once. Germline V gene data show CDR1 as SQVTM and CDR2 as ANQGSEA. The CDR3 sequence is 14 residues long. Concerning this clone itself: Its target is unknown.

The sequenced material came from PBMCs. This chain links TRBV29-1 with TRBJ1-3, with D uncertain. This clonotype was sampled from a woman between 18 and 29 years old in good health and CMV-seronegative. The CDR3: CSPGEGGSGNTIYF. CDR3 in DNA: TGCAGTCCCGGGGAGGGAGGATCTGGAAACACCATATATTTT.